The present T cell receptor (beta chain) was sequenced within a study of human CD4 T cells and Enterobacteriaceae. Whole-study findings and limits: In the top 5%: 11 of 19 and about 65% of the roughly 30 cross-reactive clonotypes.

Ex vivo total memory CD4+ cells were sequenced at deep level. Sequencing was performed with immunoSEQ multiplex PCR; in TCRdb, only in-frame clones are kept and a portion is missing. The sample includes tens of thousands of clones, roughly 79% of them seen just once. A remark on this clone: The target antigen is unknown.

V lost 3 bases, J lost 2 bases, and 7 bases lay in between. Germline V gene lookup returns CDR1 KGHSH and CDR2 LQKENI. This CDR3 spans 13 amino acids. Sorting took every CD4+ cell except CD45RA+CCR7+CD95- naive cells, reaching over 98% purity. CD4+ T cells and monocytes were enriched with CD4 and CD14 microbeads. The TCR comes from a human donor in good health. Material for sequencing was memory CD4+ T cells from blood. The rearrangement links TRBV18 to TRBJ2-5; D remains unclear. The CDR3 nucleotides are TGTGCCAGCTCACCTCACCTTCAAGAGACCCAGTACTTC. It specifies CASSPHLQETQYF.